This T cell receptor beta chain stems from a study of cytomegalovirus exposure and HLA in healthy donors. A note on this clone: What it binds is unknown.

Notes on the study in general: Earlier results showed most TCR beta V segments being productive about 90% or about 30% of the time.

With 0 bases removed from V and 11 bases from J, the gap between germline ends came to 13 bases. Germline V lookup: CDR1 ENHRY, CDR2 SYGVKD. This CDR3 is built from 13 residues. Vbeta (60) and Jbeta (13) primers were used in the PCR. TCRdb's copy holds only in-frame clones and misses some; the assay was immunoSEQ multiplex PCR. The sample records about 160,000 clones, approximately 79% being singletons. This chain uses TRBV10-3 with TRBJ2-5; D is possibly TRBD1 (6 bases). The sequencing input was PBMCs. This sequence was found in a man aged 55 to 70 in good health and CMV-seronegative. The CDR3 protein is CAISESWSGEQYF. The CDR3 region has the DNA TGTGCCATCAGTGAGTCTTGGTCAGGGGAGCAGTACTTC.